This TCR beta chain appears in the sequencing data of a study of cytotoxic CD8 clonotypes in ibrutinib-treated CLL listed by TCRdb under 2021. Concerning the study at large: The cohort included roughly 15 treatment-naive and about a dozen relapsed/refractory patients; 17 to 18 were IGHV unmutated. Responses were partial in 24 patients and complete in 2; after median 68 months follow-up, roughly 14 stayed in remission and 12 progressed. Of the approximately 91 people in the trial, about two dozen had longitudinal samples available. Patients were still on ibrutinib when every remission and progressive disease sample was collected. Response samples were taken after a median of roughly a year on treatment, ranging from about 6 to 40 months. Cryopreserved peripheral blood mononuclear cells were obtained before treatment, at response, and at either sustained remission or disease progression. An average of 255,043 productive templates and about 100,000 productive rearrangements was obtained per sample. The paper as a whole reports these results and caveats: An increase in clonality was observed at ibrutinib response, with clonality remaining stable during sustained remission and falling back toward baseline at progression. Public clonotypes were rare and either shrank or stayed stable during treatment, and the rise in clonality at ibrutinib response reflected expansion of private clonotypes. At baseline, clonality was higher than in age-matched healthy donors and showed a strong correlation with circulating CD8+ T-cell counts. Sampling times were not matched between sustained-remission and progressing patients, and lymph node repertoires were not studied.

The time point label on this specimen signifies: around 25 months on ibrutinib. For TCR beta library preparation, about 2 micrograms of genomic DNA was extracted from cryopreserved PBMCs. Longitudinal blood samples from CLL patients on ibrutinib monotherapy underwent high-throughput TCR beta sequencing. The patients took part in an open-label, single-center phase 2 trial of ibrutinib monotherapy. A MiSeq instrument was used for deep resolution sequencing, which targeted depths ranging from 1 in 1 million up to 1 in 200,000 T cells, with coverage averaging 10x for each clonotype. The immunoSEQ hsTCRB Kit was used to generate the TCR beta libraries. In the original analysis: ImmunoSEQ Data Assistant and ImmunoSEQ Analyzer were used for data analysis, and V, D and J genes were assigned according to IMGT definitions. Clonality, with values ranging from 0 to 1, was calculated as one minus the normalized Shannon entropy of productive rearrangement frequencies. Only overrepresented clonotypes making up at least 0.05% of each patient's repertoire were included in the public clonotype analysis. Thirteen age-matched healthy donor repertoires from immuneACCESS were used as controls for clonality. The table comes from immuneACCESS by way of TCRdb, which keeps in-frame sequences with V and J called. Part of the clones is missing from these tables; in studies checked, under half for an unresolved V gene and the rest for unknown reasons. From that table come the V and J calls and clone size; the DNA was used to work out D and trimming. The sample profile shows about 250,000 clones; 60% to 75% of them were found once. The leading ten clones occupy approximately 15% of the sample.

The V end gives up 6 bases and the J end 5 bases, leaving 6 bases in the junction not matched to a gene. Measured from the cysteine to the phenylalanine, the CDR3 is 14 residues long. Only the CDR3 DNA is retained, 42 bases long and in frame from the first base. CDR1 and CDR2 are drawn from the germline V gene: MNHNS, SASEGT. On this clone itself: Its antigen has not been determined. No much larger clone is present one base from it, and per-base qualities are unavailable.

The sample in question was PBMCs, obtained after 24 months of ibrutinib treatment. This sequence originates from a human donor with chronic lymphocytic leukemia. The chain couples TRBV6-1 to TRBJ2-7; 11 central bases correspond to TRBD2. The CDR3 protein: CASRETSGSNEQYF. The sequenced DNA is TGTGCCAGCAGGGAAACTAGCGGGAGTAACGAGCAGTACTTC.